This T cell receptor (beta chain) was sequenced in a study of shared clonotypes between healthy human individuals. This clone was seen just once. Here immunoSEQ multiplex PCR was the method, and the copy in TCRdb shows in-frame clones only, minus some. This table has approximately 1.5 million clones, nearly 99% appearing once. The CDR3 is made up of 14 amino acids. Germline CDR1 is MNHEY and CDR2 is SMNVEV (reference sequence). With 3 bases removed from V and 2 bases from J, the gap between germline ends came to 7 bases. This chain uses TRBV27 with TRBJ1-4, with D possibly TRBD1 on 6 matching bases. This clonotype was obtained from a man in his thirties or forties in good health. Specimen: naive CD4+ T cells sorted from blood. Described subset: CD45RA+ positively selected. The CDR3 region is CASSFRGTNEKLFF. The CDR3 DNA reads as TGTGCCAGCAGTTTCAGGGGCACTAATGAAAAACTGTTTTTT.